Below, 7 T cell receptor beta chains from the same sample are listed, as sequenced in a study of kidney transplant recipient with SARS-CoV-2 infection. TCRdb redid the calling of the reads with MiXCR, one entry per CDR3 protein. The table has 200,000 to 300,000 distinct CDR3 sequences, around 28% seen once. The sequencing here drew on a blood sample, taken at baseline and around day 120 from a kidney transplant recipient. The receptor source for this set is a male patient in his 30s who had COVID-19 and was a kidney transplant recipient. The T cells may come from the graft donor.

This clonotype has ten or more counts. This CDR3 reads CSAPPQGDPNTEAFF. CDR3 sequence (DNA): TGCAGTGCGCCACCTCAAGGGGACCCGAACACTGAAGCTTTCTTT. The chain recombines TRBV20-1 with TRBJ1-1, with TRBD1 as a possible D gene (5 bases). Trimming removed 6 bases from V and 1 base from J, with 18 bases in between. Germline values: CDR1 DFQATT, CDR2 SNEGSKA (reference sequence). The CDR3 loop spans 15 amino acids.

A note on this clonotype: A read error may explain this, as a much larger clone is one base away. The V and J genes are TRBV2 and TRBJ2-7; possible D gene TRBD2, 6 bases. Germline CDR1 is SNHLY and CDR2 is FYNNEI. CDR3 length: 14 residues. Trimming cost V 8 bases and J 0 bases, with 14 bases left between them. The CDR3 loop reads CASEEGEDSYEQYF. The CDR3 DNA follows: TGTGCCAGCGAGGAGGGAGAGGACTCCTACGAGCAGTACTTC.

This clonotype appeared many times. The chain combines TRBV6-2 or TRBV6-3 with TRBJ1-2; D is uncertain. CDR3 length: 12 amino acids. Germline CDR1 MNHEY, CDR2 SVGEGT. V was pared by 0 bases and J by 7 bases, with 6 bases between. CDR3 region: CASSYSAGGYTF. In DNA, the CDR3 is TGTGCCAGCAGTTACTCGGCCGGTGGCTACACCTTC.

This clonotype was seen at least ten times. The DNA of the CDR3 is TGTGCCAGCAGCGTTATCGTATACCATGGAAAGACCTATGGCTACACCTTC. Protein: CASSVIVYHGKTYGYTF. The chain combines TRBV7-9 with TRBJ1-2; D gene ambiguous. V lost 5 bases and J lost 4, with 23 bases in between. CDR3 length: 17 amino acids. Germline V gene lookup returns CDR1 SEHNR and CDR2 FQNEAQ (reference sequence).

This clonotype was counted at least ten times. CDR3 in amino acids: CASSEGKYGYTF. The CDR3 bases are TGTGCCAGCAGTGAGGGGAAGTATGGCTACACCTTC. V is TRBV6-1 and J is TRBJ1-2; D unclear. Trimming shortened V by 3 bases and J by 5 bases, and 7 bases separated the two germline ends. Germline V gives CDR1 MNHNS, CDR2 SASEGT. This CDR3 spans 12 amino acids.

This clonotype was seen at least ten times. J is TRBJ1-6 and V is TRBV19; the D gene is possibly TRBD1 (5 bases). The germline V and J ends were trimmed by 5 bases and 7 bases, with 24 bases remaining between them. In germline, CDR1 is LNHDA, CDR2 SQIVND (reference sequence). CDR3 length: 18 residues. The CDR3 sequence: CASSPPVSRVGKNSPLHF. CDR3 sequence (DNA): TGTGCCAGTAGTCCCCCTGTGAGCAGGGTAGGGAAGAATTCACCCCTCCACTTT.

With regard to this clonotype: With a much larger clone just one base away, this may be a read error. V usage is TRBV5-1 and J usage is TRBJ1-1; 12 bases fit TRBD1. Per germline, CDR1 SGHRS and CDR2 YFSETQ. This CDR3 has 14 amino acids. The ends lost 3 bases at V and 10 bases at J; junction bases unmatched: 7. CDR3 nucleotides: TGCGCCAGCAGCTCGCCGGGACAGGGGGCCAGAGCTTTCTTT. Protein sequence: CASSSPGQGARAFF.